The clone carrying this T cell receptor beta chain has a handful of counts. Its antigen remains unknown. The germline V gene has CDR1 MNHEY and CDR2 SMNVEV (reference sequence). The V gene lost 5 bases and the J gene lost 2 bases, with 3 bases spanning the gap. This CDR3 has 11 residues. These data come from a study of cytomegalovirus exposure and HLA in healthy donors. About the research overall: The use of the same platform for the roughly 120 validation repertoires and the 666 first-cohort repertoires was reported by a later analysis. The study's findings and limits: Rare TCR sequences dominated, though some public TCRs recurred in many donors.

Libraries were prepared by immunoSEQ multiplex PCR; TCRdb keeps only in-frame clonotypes and omits some of them. The sample includes 55,000 to 65,000 clones, roughly 90% seen only once; the top ten take around 2.8%. The sequencing input was PBMCs. This TCR was recovered from a man between 18 and 35 years old in good health and CMV-seronegative. The genes are TRBV27 and TRBJ1-2, with unresolved D. The CDR3 nucleotides are TGTGCCAGCAGTCTGAACTATGGCTACACCTTC. Residues: CASSLNYGYTF.